This TCR beta chain is from a study of blood T cell repertoires in COVID-19. Overall study: Sample material is recorded as cDNA or gDNA derived from T cells, B-cell-depleted T cells, or PBMCs.

This table comes from immunoSEQ multiplex PCR, and its TCRdb copy is limited to in-frame clones, with some not included. The sample consists of 150,000 to 200,000 clones, over 90% of them appearing once. This CDR3 comprises 15 residues. The germline CDR1 and CDR2 sequences are LNHDA and SQIVND (reference sequence). Trimming at V came to 4 bases and at J to 4 bases, leaving 6 bases not matched to a gene. Sequenced sample: peripheral blood. This receptor was taken from a middle-aged man with acute or convalescent COVID-19. The chain recombines TRBV19 with TRBJ2-3; 9 bases map to TRBD1. The chain's CDR3 is CASSTYRGHADTQYF. The CDR3 DNA sequence: TGTGCCAGTAGTACCTACAGGGGGCACGCAGATACGCAGTATTTT.